This entry describes one T cell receptor (beta chain). The data were taken from a study of blood T cell repertoires in COVID-19. Study background: COVID-19 samples, acute and convalescent, were from the United States, Italy and Spain.

Clones were sequenced by immunoSEQ multiplex PCR, and TCRdb holds only the in-frame ones, with some missing. Among 120,000 to 150,000 clones, roughly 87% were seen once, and the ten largest hold nearly 0.95%. Sequencing was carried out using peripheral blood. This TCR derives from a woman in her forties or fifties with acute or convalescent COVID-19.

The CDR3 region is CASSLEGARGTEAFF. CDR3 bases: TGTGCCAGCAGCTTAGAGGGGGCCCGGGGGACTGAAGCTTTCTTT. V usage is TRBV11-1 and J usage is TRBJ1-1; 7 bases fit TRBD1. CDR1 is SGHAT and CDR2 is FQDESV in the germline V gene (reference sequence). The CDR3 is 15 residues long. The V gene end was trimmed by 1 base and the J gene end by 5 bases; junction bases not matched to a gene: 7.